Listed here are 27 T cell receptor beta chains from one sample, sequenced in a study of OX40 agonist ivuxolimab in advanced cancers. Method: immunoSEQ multiplex PCR; TCRdb's copy keeps in-frame clones and lacks some. In the table there are tens of thousands of clones, around 90% of which are singletons. The source was CD4+ or CD8+ T cells sorted from blood, collected in a trial of the OX40 agonist ivuxolimab. The receptor set was obtained from an adult with an advanced solid tumor such as melanoma, head and neck, liver or kidney cancer.

The chain uses TRBV30 and TRBJ2-1, with TRBD1 identical over 7 bases. CDR1 GTSNPN and CDR2 SVGIG come from the germline V gene (reference sequence). Losses at the gene ends were 4 bases for V and 0 bases for J; bases not matched to a gene: 6. This CDR3 region has 15 residues. In nucleotides, the CDR3 is TGTGCCTGGAAACTGACAGGGAGCTCCTACAATGAGCAGTTCTTC. It translates to CAWKLTGSSYNEQFF. Supplemented by reference TRBV30 and TRBJ2-1, the full variable domain reads SQTIHQWPATLVQPVGSPLSLECTVEGTSNPNLYWYRQAAGRGLQLLFYSVGIGQISSEVPQNLSASRPQDRQFILSSKKLLLSDSGFYLCAWKLTGSSYNEQFFGPGTRLTVL.

This sequence joins TRBV20-1 and TRBJ1-2; D perhaps matches TRBD1 (5 bases). This CDR3 region has 11 residues. Deletions cut 3 bases from V and 4 bases from J, with 6 bases between. Germline loops: CDR1 DFQATT, CDR2 SNEGSKA (reference sequence). CDR3 in amino acids: CSARGGYGYTF. The CDR3 DNA sequence: TGCAGTGCTAGGGGGGGCTATGGCTACACCTTC.

This clone was seen once. The J gene is TRBJ1-2, the V gene TRBV28; no firm D call. Per the germline V gene, CDR1 is MDHEN and CDR2 is SYDVKM. This CDR3 comprises 12 residues. Trimming left V 8 bases short and J 8 bases short, with 15 bases between. This CDR3 reads CASLTSPLGYTF. In DNA form, the CDR3 reads TGTGCCAGCCTCACATCCCCACTCGGCTACACCTTC.

V gene TRBV28 combines with J gene TRBJ1-5; D possibly corresponds to TRBD1 (6 bases). Germline assignment: CDR1 MDHEN and CDR2 SYDVKM. Trimming pared 10 bases from V and 9 bases from J, leaving 16 bases between. The CDR3 runs to 12 residues. CDR3 protein: CAISTGSMPQHF. The DNA of the CDR3 is TGTGCCATTAGTACAGGGTCAATGCCCCAGCATTTT.

This chain connects TRBV7-9 to TRBJ2-1, with D perhaps matching TRBD1 or TRBD2 (6 bases each). The germline V gene has CDR1 SEHNR and CDR2 FQNEAQ (reference sequence). The length of the CDR3 is 15 residues. V was trimmed by 4 bases and J by 9 bases, leaving 19 bases between them. The chain's CDR3 is CASSSYQGGRGEQFF. In DNA, the CDR3 is TGTGCCAGCAGCTCCTACCAAGGGGGGCGCGGTGAGCAGTTCTTC.

The chain has TRBV7-8 and TRBJ2-1; D unclear. Germline CDR1 is SGHVS and CDR2 is FQNEAQ. The CDR3 consists of 15 residues. Trimming removed 3 bases at V and 0 bases at J, with 9 bases between. This chain's CDR3 is CASSFGRSSYNEQFF. The CDR3 DNA reads TGTGCCAGCAGCTTTGGACGGAGCTCCTACAATGAGCAGTTCTTC. Drawing the rest from reference TRBV7-8 and TRBJ2-1, the complete variable domain is GAGVSQSPRYKVAKRGQDVALRCDPISGHVSLFWYQQALGQGPEFLTYFQNEAQLDKSGLPSDRFFAERPEGSVSTLKIQRTQQEDSAVYLCASSFGRSSYNEQFFGPGTRLTVL.

V gene TRBV28 combines with J gene TRBJ1-1; a weak D match, TRBD1 (5 bases). V gave up 7 bases and J gave up 2 bases, with 14 bases separating them. This CDR3 has 14 residues. Germline V gene sequence: CDR1 MDHEN, CDR2 SYDVKM. This CDR3 reads CASTLGGVNTEAFF. The CDR3 DNA is TGTGCCAGCACCCTCGGGGGGGTAAACACTGAAGCTTTCTTT.

The V gene is TRBV6-1, the J gene TRBJ2-7; the match to TRBD1 covers 8 bases. The V gene's germline CDR1 is MNHNS and CDR2 SASEGT. The CDR3 is 13 amino acids. V lost 4 bases, J lost 6 bases, and 5 bases stayed unmatched. CDR3 sequence: CASSGGRGREQYV. The CDR3 DNA reads as TGTGCCAGCAGTGGCGGCAGGGGGCGCGAGCAGTACGTC.

The chain's CDR3 is CASSAGTFTGELFF. The CDR3 DNA reads as TGCGCCAGCAGCGCCGGGACTTTCACCGGGGAGCTGTTTTTT. This rearrangement joins TRBV5-1 to TRBJ2-2, with D possibly being TRBD2 (6 bases). The germline V and J ends were trimmed by 4 bases and 4 bases, with 11 bases remaining between them. The germline CDR1 and CDR2 sequences are SGHRS and YFSETQ. This CDR3 is 14 amino acids long.

V usage is TRBV2 and J usage is TRBJ2-2, with 10 bases fitting TRBD1. Germline CDR1 and CDR2: SNHLY and FYNNEI. V lost 6 bases, J lost 4 bases, and 5 bases stayed unmatched. The CDR3 length is 15 residues. In nucleotides, the CDR3 is TGTGCCAGCAGCCTCCGGGACAGGGGCACCGGGGAGCTGTTTTTT. Translated, it gives CASSLRDRGTGELFF.

The chain couples TRBV7-8 to TRBJ1-1, with TRBD1 identical over 10 bases. V gave up 6 bases and J gave up 5 bases; unmatched junction bases: 6. Germline CDR1 and CDR2: SGHVS and FQNEAQ. The CDR3 consists of 14 residues. The CDR3 region has the DNA TGTGCCAGCAGTATCGGACAGGGGGGGACTGAAGCTTTCTTT. Translated, it gives CASSIGQGGTEAFF. Combining the CDR3 with reference TRBV7-8 and TRBJ1-1 gives the whole variable domain GAGVSQSPRYKVAKRGQDVALRCDPISGHVSLFWYQQALGQGPEFLTYFQNEAQLDKSGLPSDRFFAERPEGSVSTLKIQRTQQEDSAVYLCASSIGQGGTEAFFGQGTRLTVV.

The V and J genes are TRBV7-9 and TRBJ1-6; 8 bases map to TRBD1. Trimming removed 5 bases from V and 7 bases from J; junction bases left unmatched: 10. The CDR3 totals 16 residues. Germline loops: CDR1 SEHNR, CDR2 FQNEAQ (reference sequence). CDR3 region: CASSPGQGSPNSPLHF. Written as DNA, the CDR3 is TGTGCCAGCAGCCCTGGACAGGGTAGTCCCAATTCACCCCTCCACTTT.

The rearrangement links TRBV5-1 to TRBJ1-6, with 7 bases identical to TRBD1. This CDR3 is 16 amino acids long. V lost 3 bases, J lost 9 bases, and 12 bases stayed unmatched. Germline CDR1 SGHRS, CDR2 YFSETQ. CDR3 residues: CASSSLPTGSGSPLHF. In DNA form, the CDR3 reads TGCGCCAGCAGCTCCCTCCCGACAGGGTCAGGTTCACCCCTCCACTTT.

This clone was seen only once. The chain combines TRBV29-1 with TRBJ2-7, with 10 bases identical to TRBD1. There are 18 residues in the CDR3. With 0 bases clipped from V and 7 bases from J, the junction kept 18 bases outside the gene matches. Germline assignment: CDR1 SQVTM and CDR2 ANQGSEA. Written as DNA, the CDR3 is TGCAGCGTTGAAGATAAGAGATTTACGGGGACAGGGGTATGTGAGCAGTACGTC. This translates into CSVEDKRFTGTGVCEQYV.

This clone was picked up a small number of times. The V and J genes are TRBV4-3 and TRBJ2-1, with D unclear. Germline V gene lookup returns CDR1 LGHNA and CDR2 YSLEER. The CDR3 totals 18 residues. Trimming stripped 1 base from V and 0 bases from J, with 16 bases between. CDR3 sequence reads: CASSQGVGALSSYNEQFF. The CDR3, as DNA: TGCGCCAGCAGCCAAGGGGTTGGCGCGTTAAGCTCCTACAATGAGCAGTTCTTC.

J is TRBJ2-2 and V is TRBV15, with TRBD1 identical over 11 bases. Germline loops: CDR1 LNHNV, CDR2 YYDKDF (reference sequence). The CDR3 is 15 residues long. J lost 7 bases, V lost 3 bases, and 4 bases had no gene match. In DNA form, the CDR3 reads TGTGCCACCAGCAGCAGGACAGGGGGCATCGGGGAGCTGTTTTTT. Its protein is CATSSRTGGIGELFF.

The J gene is TRBJ2-4, the V gene TRBV11-1, with D perhaps being TRBD1 or TRBD2 (5 bases each). Per the germline V gene, CDR1 is SGHAT and CDR2 is FQDESV (reference sequence). The CDR3 has 15 amino acids. V lost 1 base to trimming and J lost 1 base, with 8 bases between them. CDR3 DNA sequence: TGTGCCAGCAGCTTAGGGGACCCGGCCAAAAACATTCAGTACTTC. This sequence encodes CASSLGDPAKNIQYF.

The chain couples TRBV9 to TRBJ1-1, with 7 bases fitting TRBD1. Germline V gene sequence: CDR1 SGDLS, CDR2 YYNGEE. The CDR3 spans 14 residues. The V and J ends lost 4 bases and 1 base, in that order; junction bases with no gene match: 4. This chain's CDR3 is CASSPRQGNTEAFF. DNA for the CDR3: TGTGCCAGCAGCCCAAGACAGGGGAACACTGAAGCTTTCTTT.

V and J are TRBV5-6 and TRBJ2-4; no reliable D call. Trimming removed 3 bases at V and 5 bases at J, with 6 bases between. CDR3 length equals 12 residues. The germline V gene encodes CDR1 SGHDT and CDR2 YYEEEE. The CDR3 here is CASSSLENIQYF. In DNA form, the CDR3 reads TGTGCCAGCAGCTCTCTCGAAAACATTCAGTACTTC.

V usage is TRBV6-1 and J usage is TRBJ2-7; 7 positions agree with TRBD1. Germline CDR1 is MNHNS and CDR2 is SASEGT. The CDR3 runs 12 residues. J gave up 3 bases and V 6 bases, and 2 bases lay outside the gene matches. CDR3 DNA: TGTGCCAGCAGGGGGACAGTCTACGAGCAGTACGTC. Translating gives CASRGTVYEQYV.

The chain uses TRBV28 and TRBJ2-2; TRBD2 agrees at 12 bases. V shed 5 bases, J shed 3 bases, and the junction held 7 bases outside the gene matches. This CDR3 has 17 amino acids. Germline V gene sequence: CDR1 MDHEN, CDR2 SYDVKM. CDR3 bases: TGTGCCAGCAGTCTCAGACTAGCGGGAGTGGACACCGGGGAGCTGTTTTTT. Translating gives CASSLRLAGVDTGELFF.

The chain combines TRBV12-2 with TRBJ1-2. TRBV12-2 is a listed pseudogene. The CDR3 is 15 amino acids. Here the CDR3 reads CASRLVPRVRGGYTF. The CDR3 nucleotides are TGTGCAAGTCGCTTAGTTCCAAGGGTACGAGGTGGCTACACCTTC.

The CDR3 is CASSSLGQGEYF. The CDR3 nucleotides are TGTGCCAGCAGCTCCCTGGGACAGGGGGAGTACTTC. The rearrangement joins TRBV28 to TRBJ2-7, with 11 positions matching TRBD1. The CDR3 has 12 amino acids. Germline V CDR1 and CDR2: MDHEN, SYDVKM. The junction had 6 bases not matched to a gene; V was cut back by 6 bases and J by 11 bases.

This chain uses TRBV5-1 with TRBJ2-1, with D tentatively TRBD1 or TRBD2 (6 bases each). V was clipped by 7 bases and J by 0 bases, with 11 bases between them. CDR3 length: 14 amino acids. Germline V lookup: CDR1 SGHRS, CDR2 YFSETQ. Written as DNA, the CDR3 is TGCGCCAGCGGTGGGGGGCCCTCCTACAATGAGCAGTTCTTC. Translating gives CASGGGPSYNEQFF.

The chain carries TRBV4-3 and TRBJ2-5, with 13 nucleotides matching TRBD2. CDR1 is LGHNA and CDR2 is YSLEER in the germline V gene. This CDR3 is built from 17 residues. The V gene end was trimmed by 2 bases and the J gene end by 1 base; junction bases not matched to a gene: 4. The CDR3 loop reads CASSQQWTSGSQETQYF. For the CDR3, the DNA is TGCGCCAGCAGCCAACAATGGACTAGCGGGAGCCAAGAGACCCAGTACTTC.

The chain couples TRBV15 to TRBJ2-1; D possibly corresponds to TRBD2 (5 bases). CDR3 size: 15 residues. Germline CDR1 LNHNV, CDR2 YYDKDF (reference sequence). The germline V and J ends were trimmed by 7 bases and 4 bases, with 17 bases remaining between them. In DNA, the CDR3 is TGTGCCACCACCCTGGACCGGGGAAGTTACAATGAGCAGTTCTTC. Translation gives CATTLDRGSYNEQFF. Combining the CDR3 with reference TRBV15 and TRBJ2-1 gives the whole variable domain DAMVIQNPRYQVTQFGKPVTLSCSQTLNHNVMYWYQQKSSQAPKLLFHYYDKDFNNEADTPDNFQSRRPNTSFCFLDIRSPGLGDTAMYLCATTLDRGSYNEQFFGPGTRLTVL.

This clone has only a few counts. The V and J genes are TRBV2 and TRBJ2-2; TRBD2 matches 7 bases. CDR1 and CDR2 from the germline V gene are SNHLY and FYNNEI. The CDR3 runs to 16 residues. V was pared by 5 bases and J by 2 bases, with 8 bases of the junction left unmatched. CDR3 DNA sequence: TGTGCCAGCAGTCCTACCGGGACTACCAACACCGGGGAGCTGTTTTTT. Translation gives CASSPTGTTNTGELFF.